This T cell receptor (beta chain) came from a study of T cells in Graves' hyperthyroidism and ophthalmopathy (dated by TCRdb to about 2019). Turning to the overall study: Peripheral blood samples were taken at initial diagnosis, before any treatment was given. A discovery cohort of approximately 100 patients, about 40 with Graves' ophthalmopathy and about 58 with stable Graves' hyperthyroidism, was used to find distinguishing TCR V-J signatures. Prospective prediction of ophthalmopathy was tested in an independent validation cohort of some 19 hyperthyroidism patients and roughly 16 patients who later progressed to ophthalmopathy. The 90 to 100 discovery patients were randomly split 7:3 into training and test sets. The study also compared thyroid tissue and blood T-cell repertoires from five or six Graves' hyperthyroidism patients. Once sampling was done, hyperthyroidism patients were given methimazole at a starting dose of 30 mg daily, whereas ophthalmopathy patients were given high-dose intravenous methylprednisolone. TCR Vbeta CDR3 sequencing of 140 or so peripheral blood samples (roughly 43 ophthalmopathy, 75 to 80 hyperthyroidism and roughly 17 progressor patients) is reported in the paper. Broader findings and caveats from the paper: No statistical method was used to set the sample size in advance, and investigators knew the group allocation. During validation, the model predicted progression to ophthalmopathy a median of about 5.9 months ahead of onset, with approximately 71% sensitivity and 72% to 85% specificity. Most expanded thyroid clonotypes (frequency above 0.001) were also detected in blood, a finding suggesting that blood repertoires may reflect thyroid immune responses. A model built on a 13 V-J signature distinguished ophthalmopathy from stable hyperthyroidism, reaching about 88% sensitivity and about 81% specificity in cross-validation and 80%/75% in testing.

A patient counted as having stable Graves' hyperthyroidism if no progression to ophthalmopathy occurred over 18 months of follow-up. Hyperthyroidism patients were newly diagnosed, with disease duration under 2 months, and aged 18 to 65 years. The study excluded patients with uncontrolled infections, other autoimmune diseases, pregnancy or lactation. Diagnoses were established on the basis of clinical symptoms, serum thyroxine and TRAb, thyroid ultrasound, and orbital computed tomography. PBMCs were isolated from 10 ml of fresh peripheral blood by Ficoll-Paque density gradient centrifugation. Total RNA was extracted with Trizol reagent, and quality was checked on an Agilent 2100 Bioanalyzer. The germline V gene (reference sequence) gives CDR1 as SEHNR and CDR2 as FQNEAQ. Taken from cysteine to phenylalanine, the CDR3 has 15 residues. The DNA shown is the 45-base CDR3, in frame from base 1. Cut back by 4 bases and 14 bases, the V and J ends lie 26 bases apart.

The TCR beta CDR3 regions were amplified from the RNA transcripts. The first round of RT-PCR for the TCR CDR3 was performed with the HTBI primer set and the Qiagen OneStep RT-PCR kit. The libraries were constructed in a second round of multiplex PCR and then size-selected and purified. Libraries were sequenced paired-end with 100 bp reads on an Illumina HiSeq2000. Concerning the study's data processing: SOAPnuke was used to process the raw data, with reads discarded if the reads contained adapters or uncalled bases, had a mean Phred below 15, or lacked an exact constant-primer or identifier match. High-quality paired reads were merged using COPE v1.2.5, and each unique nucleotide sequence was defined as a clonotype. MiTCR v1.1 was used to align clonotypes to the IMGT TRBV, TRBD and TRBJ reference segments. Only V-J combinations with frequency above 0.0001, covering 99% to 99.2% of repertoires, were analysed. The TCS score was defined as the ratio of F50 (clonal expansion) to E x V (chaos), calculated using BLOSUM62-based TCRdist between CDR3 peptides within each V-J. Welch's t-statistics and random forest reduced roughly 530 V-J features to around 14, which were used in a naive Bayes classifier (R e1071). TCRdb redid the processing of the public reads, applying fastp at Q25 and MiXCR, and retained in-frame beta chains. Each record represents a unique CDR3 protein, reported with the most common genes and DNA among its rows. Clone size and V and J calls follow TCRdb, not the original study. Counted in this sample were 450,000 to 650,000 distinct CDR3 sequences; less than 25% of them appeared once. Together, the top ten hold more than 25% of the sample.

Ten or more counts support this clonotype. This clone's antigen is unknown. Per-nucleotide qualities are absent, and no much larger clonotype sits a single base away. Sequences were obtained from blood. This TCR derives from a young man with Graves' hyperthyroidism. The chain uses TRBV7-9 and TRBJ1-1; confidence is insufficient to name the D gene. The CDR3 reads as follows: CASSSQLPGPLQIFF. The nucleotide sequence reads as follows: TGTGCCAGCAGCTCCCAGTTGCCCGGACCATTACAGATCTTCTTT.